The 24 T cell receptor beta chains reported below all come from one sample, sequenced in a study of response to subunit inactivated influenza vaccine. TCRdb analysed the RT-PCR reads with MiXCR anew, one entry per CDR3 protein. The repertoire holds more than 400,000 distinct CDR3 sequences, with roughly 7.6% as singletons. The sequencing here drew on PBMCs from blood, taken around 25 months after vaccination. The origin of the receptors is a man between 50 and 75 years old who received an inactivated influenza vaccine.

The rearrangement links TRBV12-3 or TRBV12-4 to TRBJ2-3, with D tentatively TRBD1 (5 bases). This CDR3 is 14 amino acids long. V was clipped by 6 bases and J by 4 bases, with 14 bases between them. The CDR3 DNA reads TGTGCCAGCAGACCGACTCAGGGCGCAGATACGCAGTATTTT. Translation gives CASRPTQGADTQYF.

This clonotype came up many times. The chain links TRBV12-3 or TRBV12-4 to TRBJ1-2, with D possibly being TRBD1 (5 bases). Trimming removed 6 bases from V and 9 bases from J, with 17 bases in between. The CDR3 consists of 13 residues. This CDR3 reads CASSPGEQGRYTF. The DNA of the CDR3 is TGTGCCAGCAGCCCCGGGGAGCAGGGTCGCTACACCTTC.

This clonotype turned up a few times. The chain carries TRBV29-1 and TRBJ2-1; 9 positions match TRBD2. Trimming at V came to 1 base and at J to 4 bases, leaving 8 bases not matched to a gene. The CDR3 is made up of 16 amino acids. CDR1 and CDR2 from the germline V gene are SQVTM and ANQGSEA. The CDR3 region is CSVEGAAGGLYNEQFF. DNA for the CDR3: TGCAGCGTTGAAGGGGCCGCGGGAGGGCTTTACAATGAGCAGTTCTTC.

This clonotype was seen at least ten times. This sequence joins TRBV28 and TRBJ2-2; 9 bases are shared with TRBD1. V gave up 7 bases and J gave up 4 bases; unmatched junction bases: 7. CDR1 MDHEN and CDR2 SYDVKM come from the germline V gene. CDR3 length: 15 residues. DNA for the CDR3: TGTGCCAGCACCCCAGACAGGGGGTTCACCGGGGAGCTGTTTTTT. This translates into CASTPDRGFTGELFF.

The chain links TRBV20-1 to TRBJ2-2; TRBD2 matches at 12 bases. This CDR3 has 16 residues. Trimming removed 6 bases from V and 1 base from J; junction bases left unmatched: 6. Germline V gene sequence: CDR1 DFQATT, CDR2 SNEGSKA (reference sequence). The CDR3 coding sequence is TGCAGTGCATCTAGCGGGGGGGCCGAGAACACCGGGGAGCTGTTTTTT. Translated: CSASSGGAENTGELFF.

The gene calls are TRBV29-1 and TRBJ2-5; no clear D. Germline V CDR1 and CDR2: SQVTM, ANQGSEA. The CDR3 length is 10 residues. Trimming took 6 bases from V and 5 from J, leaving 7 bases between them. CDR3 nucleotides: TGCAGCGTCCCTTCGGAGACCCAGTACTTC. It codes for CSVPSETQYF.

The gene calls are TRBV12-3 or TRBV12-4 and TRBJ2-3, with a weak D call TRBD1 (6 bases). Trimming removed 3 bases from V and 2 bases from J, with 9 bases in between. This CDR3 has 14 amino acids. The CDR3 nucleotides read TGTGCCAGCAGTTTGGGGACAACCACAGATACGCAGTATTTT. Its translation: CASSLGTTTDTQYF.

Only a few counts were recorded for this clonotype. The chain carries TRBV12-3 or TRBV12-4 and TRBJ1-2, with D possibly matching TRBD1 (5 bases). Trimming took off 2 bases at V and 0 bases at J, with 10 bases between the two ends. CDR3 length: 15 residues. CDR3 in DNA: TGTGCCAGCAGTTTATGGGGGGGAGCTAACTATGGCTACACCTTC. Amino acid sequence: CASSLWGGANYGYTF.

This clonotype was seen more than once but under ten times. V gene TRBV19 combines with J gene TRBJ2-1, with D uncertain. Germline lookup yields CDR1 LNHDA and CDR2 SQIVND (reference sequence). The CDR3 spans 17 residues. The ends were cut back, 5 bases at V and 5 bases at J, with 22 bases in the middle. CDR3 residues: CASSPRLGSLANNEQFF. The DNA of the CDR3 is TGTGCCAGTAGTCCCCGCCTAGGGTCCCTGGCAAACAATGAGCAGTTCTTC. Variable domain in full (rest from reference TRBV19 and TRBJ2-1): DGGITQSPKYLFRKEGQNVTLSCEQNLNHDAMYWYRQDPGQGLRLIYYSQIVNDFQKGDIAEGYSVSREKKESFPLTVTSAQKNPTAFYLCASSPRLGSLANNEQFFGPGTRLTVL.

The chain combines TRBV10-3 with TRBJ2-7; maybe TRBD1 (5 bases). Looked up from germline, CDR1 is ENHRY and CDR2 is SYGVKD. The CDR3 covers 17 residues. The V end was cut by 0 bases, the J end by 2 bases, with 17 bases between. Here the CDR3 DNA reads TGTGCCATCAGTGAGTCCCCATGGGCGGACACACCCTACGAGCAGTACTTC. It specifies CAISESPWADTPYEQYF.

The chain links TRBV28 to TRBJ1-5; D unresolved. In germline, CDR1 is MDHEN, CDR2 SYDVKM. This CDR3 has 13 residues. The V end was cut by 10 bases, the J end by 1 base, with 11 bases between. The chain's CDR3 is CATNEDSNQPQHF. The CDR3 coding sequence is TGTGCCACCAACGAGGACAGCAATCAGCCCCAGCATTTT.

This clonotype was seen a handful of times. The V gene is TRBV4-2, the J gene TRBJ2-7, with 8 bases that match TRBD1. The germline V gene encodes CDR1 LGHNA and CDR2 YNFKEQ. J was trimmed by 9 bases and V by 0 bases; bases with no gene match: 10. This CDR3 has 15 amino acids. The CDR3 DNA is TGTGCCAGCAGCCAAGAAAGCGGACAGGGCCGGGGGCAGTACTTC. It translates to CASSQESGQGRGQYF.

This clonotype was observed at least ten times. The chain carries TRBV12-3 or TRBV12-4 and TRBJ1-2, with 11 bases aligning to TRBD1. The V gene end was trimmed by 6 bases and the J gene end by 7 bases; junction bases not matched to a gene: 7. This CDR3 is built from 14 residues. This CDR3 reads CASSRDRGISGYTF. The CDR3 DNA follows: TGTGCCAGCAGCCGGGACAGGGGGATAAGTGGCTACACCTTC.

Only a few counts were recorded for this clonotype. The chain links TRBV27 to TRBJ2-3; TRBD2 matches 7 bases. The germline V gene has CDR1 MNHEY and CDR2 SMNVEV (reference sequence). The CDR3 runs to 14 residues. The V gene end was trimmed by 6 bases and the J gene end by 0 bases; junction bases not matched to a gene: 3. The DNA of the CDR3 is TGTGCCAGCAGAACTAGCGCCAGCACAGATACGCAGTATTTT. It codes for CASRTSASTDTQYF.

This clonotype showed up many times. The gene calls are TRBV7-9 and TRBJ2-5; 9 positions agree with TRBD2. Germline V gene lookup returns CDR1 SEHNR and CDR2 FQNEAQ (reference sequence). The trim removed 0 bases at V and 4 bases at J, leaving 3 bases unmatched. The CDR3 is 15 residues long. The CDR3 protein is CASSLALAGIETQYF. The CDR3, as DNA: TGTGCCAGCAGCTTAGCACTAGCGGGTATAGAGACCCAGTACTTC.

A few counts support this clonotype. The rearrangement joins TRBV4-3 to TRBJ2-3; D is uncertain. Germline V lookup: CDR1 LGHNA, CDR2 YSLEER. Trimming shortened V by 0 bases and J by 2 bases, and 9 bases separated the two germline ends. This CDR3 has 15 amino acids. This CDR3 reads CASSQDPVPTDTQYF. CDR3 nucleotide sequence: TGCGCCAGCAGCCAAGATCCGGTGCCCACAGATACGCAGTATTTT.

This clonotype was counted only a few times. V is TRBV4-3 and J is TRBJ2-2; 9 nucleotides align to TRBD1. There are 16 residues in the CDR3. V dropped 3 bases and J dropped 6; count of bases not matched to a gene: 8. Germline CDR1 reads LGHNA; CDR2 reads YSLEER. The chain's CDR3 is CASSQDRDRVSGELFF. The CDR3 DNA reads as TGCGCCAGCAGCCAGGACCGGGACAGGGTTTCCGGGGAGCTGTTTTTT.

This clonotype has only a few counts. This sequence joins TRBV3-1 and TRBJ1-6; 8 bases fit TRBD1. Losses at the gene ends were 4 bases for V and 6 bases for J; bases not matched to a gene: 5. Per the germline V gene, CDR1 is LGHDT and CDR2 is YNNKEL (reference sequence). CDR3 length: 15 amino acids. The CDR3 coding sequence is TGTGCCAGCAGCCGTGACAGGGGAGTTAATTCACCCCTCCACTTT. The encoded protein is CASSRDRGVNSPLHF.

This clonotype was seen repeatedly, ten times or more. The J gene is TRBJ2-7, the V gene TRBV11-2; the match to TRBD2 covers 14 bases. J lost 5 bases, V lost 3 bases, and 12 bases had no gene match. Germline CDR1 SGHAT, CDR2 FQNNGV. The CDR3 is 18 residues long. The CDR3 sequence: CASSLGLAGAIGRDEQYF. CDR3 bases: TGTGCCAGCAGCTTGGGACTAGCGGGAGCCATAGGTCGAGACGAGCAGTACTTC.

This clonotype was detected only a few times. The rearrangement joins TRBV9 to TRBJ2-5; 12 nucleotides match TRBD2. Germline V gives CDR1 SGDLS, CDR2 YYNGEE. The CDR3 spans 19 residues. The V gene end was trimmed by 4 bases and the J gene end by 0 bases; junction bases not matched to a gene: 13. As DNA, the CDR3 is TGTGCCAGCAGCTGGGATGCCGAGGGACTAGCGGGCAACCAAGAGACCCAGTACTTC. This translates into CASSWDAEGLAGNQETQYF.

This clonotype has ten or more counts. The chain carries TRBV6-1 and TRBJ2-3, with 9 bases matching TRBD2. The CDR3 sequence is 18 residues long. The V gene end was trimmed by 8 bases and the J gene end by 4 bases; junction bases not matched to a gene: 19. Germline V gives CDR1 MNHNS, CDR2 SASEGT. Here the CDR3 DNA reads TGTGCCAGCCGCCCGGGAGGGGTTACTAGCGGGTCGGCAGATACGCAGTATTTT. Protein: CASRPGGVTSGSADTQYF.

In this sample, this clonotype turned up many times. The chain combines TRBV10-3 with TRBJ1-1; weak D call: TRBD1 (6 bases). V was pared by 6 bases and J by 7 bases, with 18 bases between. Germline V CDR1 and CDR2: ENHRY, SYGVKD. The length of the CDR3 is 14 residues. The DNA of the CDR3 is TGTGCCATCAGGAGCCAGGCGGGGGCAAATGAAGCTTTCTTT. Residues: CAIRSQAGANEAFF.

The chain has TRBV10-3 and TRBJ2-2, with 10 bases matching TRBD1. CDR3 length: 19 residues. CDR1 ENHRY and CDR2 SYGVKD come from the germline V gene. Losses at the gene ends were 11 bases for V and 1 base for J; bases not matched to a gene: 19. CDR3 amino acids: CALRDGDRGLVWNTGELFF. Here the CDR3 DNA reads TGTGCCCTCCGAGATGGGGACAGGGGTTTAGTGTGGAACACCGGGGAGCTGTTTTTT.

The chain has TRBV20-1 and TRBJ2-1; TRBD1 is a possible D gene (6 bases). V lost 7 bases, J lost 0 bases, and 13 bases lay in between. Germline V lookup: CDR1 DFQATT, CDR2 SNEGSKA (reference sequence). The CDR3 has 14 amino acids. This CDR3 reads CSGGRGFSYNEQFF. In nucleotides, the CDR3 is TGCAGTGGGGGCAGGGGATTCTCCTACAATGAGCAGTTCTTC.